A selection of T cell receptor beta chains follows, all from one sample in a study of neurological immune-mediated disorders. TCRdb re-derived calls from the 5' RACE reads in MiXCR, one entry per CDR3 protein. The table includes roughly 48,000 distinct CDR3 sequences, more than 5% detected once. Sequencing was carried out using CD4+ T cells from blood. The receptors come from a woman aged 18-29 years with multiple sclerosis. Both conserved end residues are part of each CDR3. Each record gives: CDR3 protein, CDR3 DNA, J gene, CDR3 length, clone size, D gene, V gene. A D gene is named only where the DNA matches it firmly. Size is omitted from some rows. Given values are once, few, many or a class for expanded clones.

CASSLVATTGDTQYF	TGTGCCAGCAGCTTAGTCGCGACCACGGGGGATACGCAGTATTTT	TRBJ2-3	15	medium-sized	NA	TRBV7-2
CASSFTPVGDGYTF	TGTGCCAGCAGTTTTACACCCGTAGGTGATGGCTACACCTTC	TRBJ1-2	14	few	NA	TRBV27
CVSSVDRVGNEQFF	TGTGTCAGCAGCGTGGACAGGGTGGGCAATGAGCAGTTTTTC	TRBJ2-1	14	NA	TRBD1	TRBV6-4
CASSSQAGVYNEQFF	TGTGCCAGCAGCTCCCAAGCGGGGGTCTACAATGAGCAGTTCTTC	TRBJ2-1	15	NA	TRBD2	TRBV9
CAISMPDRTNYGYTF	TGTGCCATCAGTATGCCGGACCGGACGAACTATGGCTACACCTTC	TRBJ1-2	15	many	NA	TRBV10-3
CASSPQQGFSGNTIYF	TGTGCCAGCAGCCCCCAACAGGGATTCTCTGGAAACACCATATATTTT	TRBJ1-3	16	many	NA	TRBV11-2
CASSRHQGALDGELFF	TGTGCCAGCAGCCGTCATCAGGGGGCCCTCGACGGGGAGCTGTTTTTT	TRBJ2-2	16	many	TRBD1	TRBV3-1
CASSLRGRNSYNEQFF	TGTGCCAGCAGCTTACGCGGGCGGAACTCCTACAATGAGCAGTTCTTC	TRBJ2-1	16	many	NA	TRBV7-9
CASSSTMRGTEAFF	TGTGCCAGCAGCTCGACGATGCGGGGCACTGAAGCTTTCTTT	TRBJ1-1	14	many	NA	TRBV7-2
CASSPYPGLTDTQYF	TGTGCCAGCTCACCATATCCAGGCCTAACAGATACGCAGTATTTT	TRBJ2-3	15	many	NA	TRBV18
CSAREGTEGNTIYF	TGCAGTGCTAGAGAAGGGACAGAAGGAAACACCATATATTTT	TRBJ1-3	14	many	TRBD1	TRBV20-1
CASSPGTSGYAGELFF	TGTGCCAGCAGCCCCGGGACTAGCGGGTACGCCGGGGAGCTGTTTTTT	TRBJ2-2	16	many	TRBD2	TRBV11-3
CASSFYICSGIEPPAGYTF	NA	TRBJ1-2	19	NA	NA	TRBV5-1
CASRDNGLDNQPQHF	TGTGCCAGCAGGGACAACGGGCTAGATAATCAGCCCCAGCATTTT	TRBJ1-5	15	many	NA	TRBV7-2
CASRPTKLAGESYNEQFF	TGTGCCAGCAGACCAACGAAACTAGCGGGGGAGTCCTACAATGAGCAGTTCTTC	TRBJ2-1	18	many	TRBD2	TRBV6-6
CASSLTSGGAHEQFF	TGCGCCAGCAGCCTGACTAGCGGGGGGGCACATGAGCAGTTCTTC	TRBJ2-1	15	many	TRBD2	TRBV5-1
CASSVGTGVTETQYF	TGCGCCAGCAGTGTCGGGACAGGGGTTACGGAGACCCAGTACTTC	TRBJ2-5	15	many	TRBD1	TRBV5-1
CASSLTGATGANVLTF	TGCGCCAGCAGCTTAACAGGGGCGACTGGGGCCAACGTCCTGACTTTC	TRBJ2-6	16	many	TRBD1	TRBV5-1
CASSPGNRYYGYTF	TGTGCCAGCTCACCAGGGAACAGATACTATGGCTACACCTTC	TRBJ1-2	14	many	NA	TRBV18
CASSRRWEQFF	TGTGCCAGCAGCCGACGGTGGGAGCAGTTCTTC	TRBJ2-1	11	many	NA	TRBV14
CATSRDQLRLAGVPGELFF	TGTGCCACCAGCAGAGATCAATTAAGACTAGCGGGAGTGCCCGGGGAGCTGTTTTTT	TRBJ2-2	19	many	TRBD2	TRBV15
CASSESGTQNEKLFF	TGTGCCAGCAGTGAATCCGGGACACAGAATGAAAAACTGTTTTTT	TRBJ1-4	15	many	NA	TRBV2
CSASPYPENSPLHF	TGCAGTGCTAGTCCCTATCCGGAAAATTCACCCCTCCACTTT	TRBJ1-6	14	many	NA	TRBV20-1
CASRLGGLQIDQPQHF	TGTGCCAGCAGGCTCGGGGGGCTGCAGATTGATCAGCCCCAGCATTTT	TRBJ1-5	16	many	NA	TRBV12-3/TRBV12-4
CASSSPGRYYGYTF	TGTGCCAGCAGTTCGCCCGGGAGGTACTATGGCTACACCTTC	TRBJ1-2	14	many	NA	TRBV12-3/TRBV12-4
CASSLHGTVNTGELFF	TGCGCCAGCAGCTTACACGGGACAGTGAACACCGGGGAGCTGTTTTTT	TRBJ2-2	16	few	TRBD1	TRBV5-1
CATSRDNRGQGANYGYTF	TGTGCCACCAGCAGAGATAACAGGGGACAGGGAGCTAACTATGGCTACACCTTC	TRBJ1-2	18	many	TRBD1	TRBV15
CASSLGQYEAFF	TGCGCCAGCAGCTTGGGACAGTATGAAGCTTTCTTT	TRBJ1-1	12	many	NA	TRBV5-1
CASSFQHRTLGEQFF	TGTGCCAGCAGCTTCCAACACCGGACTCTCGGTGAGCAGTTCTTC	TRBJ2-1	15	many	NA	TRBV5-6
CASSQDQGNTEAFF	TGTGCCAGCAGCCAAGACCAGGGCAACACTGAAGCTTTCTTT	TRBJ1-1	14	many	NA	TRBV3-1
CSAGDTRESTDTQYF	TGCAGTGCTGGAGATACTAGGGAGAGCACAGATACGCAGTATTTT	TRBJ2-3	15	many	NA	TRBV20-1
CASSQEASGNTGELFF	TGCGCCAGCAGCCAAGAGGCTAGCGGGAACACCGGGGAGCTGTTTTTT	TRBJ2-2	16	many	TRBD2	TRBV4-3
CASSRKPTGNTEAFF	TGTGCCAGCAGTCGAAAACCTACAGGGAACACTGAAGCTTTCTTT	TRBJ1-1	15	many	NA	TRBV6-5
CSAKTGEYGYTF	TGCAGTGCTAAGACAGGGGAGTATGGCTACACCTTC	TRBJ1-2	12	many	TRBD1	TRBV20-1
CASSVLTSGGADTQYF	TGTGCCAGCAGCGTCCTAACTAGCGGGGGGGCCGATACGCAGTATTTT	TRBJ2-3	16	many	TRBD2	TRBV9
CASSHGTGGGETQYF	TGCGCCAGCAGCCATGGGACAGGGGGCGGAGAGACCCAGTACTTC	TRBJ2-5	15	many	TRBD1	TRBV5-1
CSAKRTGVNTEAFF	TGCAGTGCCAAGCGGACAGGAGTGAACACTGAAGCTTTCTTT	TRBJ1-1	14	many	TRBD1	TRBV20-1
CASSLWGQGNNEQFF	TGTGCCAGCAGTTTATGGGGACAGGGGAACAATGAGCAGTTCTTC	TRBJ2-1	15	many	TRBD1	TRBV12-3/TRBV12-4
CASSSDSKVEKLFF	TGTGCCAGCAGCTCGGACAGTAAGGTTGAAAAACTGTTTTTT	TRBJ1-4	14	many	NA	TRBV5-5
CASSRTSSAQETQYF	TGTGCCAGCAGCCGGACTAGCAGTGCCCAAGAGACCCAGTATTTT	TRBJ2-3	15	NA	TRBD2	TRBV7-3
CASSLMIGGHQDSPLHF	TGTGCCAGCAGCCTAATGATTGGGGGACACCAGGATTCACCCCTCCACTTT	TRBJ1-6	17	many	NA	TRBV3-1
CASSYGQSLDSPLHF	TGTGCCAGCAGTTACGGACAGAGCTTAGATTCACCCCTCCACTTT	TRBJ1-6	15	many	NA	TRBV6-5